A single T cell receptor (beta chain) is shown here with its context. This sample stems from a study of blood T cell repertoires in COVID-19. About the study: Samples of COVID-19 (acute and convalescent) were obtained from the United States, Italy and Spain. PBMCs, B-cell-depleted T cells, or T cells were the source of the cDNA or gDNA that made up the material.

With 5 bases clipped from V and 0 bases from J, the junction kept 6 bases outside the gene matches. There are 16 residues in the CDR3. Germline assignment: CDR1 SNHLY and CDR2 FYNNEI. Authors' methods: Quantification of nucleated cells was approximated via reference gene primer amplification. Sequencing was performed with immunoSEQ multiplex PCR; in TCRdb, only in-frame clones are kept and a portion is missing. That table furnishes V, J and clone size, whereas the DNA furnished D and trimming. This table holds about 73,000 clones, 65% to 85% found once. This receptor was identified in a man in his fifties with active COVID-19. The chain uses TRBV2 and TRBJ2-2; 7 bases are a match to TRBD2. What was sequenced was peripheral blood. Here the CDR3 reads CASSLAVASNTGELFF. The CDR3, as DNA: TGTGCCAGCAGTCTAGCGGTAGCCTCGAACACCGGGGAGCTGTTTTTT. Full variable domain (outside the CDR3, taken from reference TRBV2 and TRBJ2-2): EPEVTQTPSHQVTQMGQEVILRCVPISNHLYFYWYRQILGQKVEFLVSFYNNEISEKSEIFDDQFSVERPDGSNFTLKIRSTKLEDSAMYFCASSLAVASNTGELFFGEGSRLTVL.